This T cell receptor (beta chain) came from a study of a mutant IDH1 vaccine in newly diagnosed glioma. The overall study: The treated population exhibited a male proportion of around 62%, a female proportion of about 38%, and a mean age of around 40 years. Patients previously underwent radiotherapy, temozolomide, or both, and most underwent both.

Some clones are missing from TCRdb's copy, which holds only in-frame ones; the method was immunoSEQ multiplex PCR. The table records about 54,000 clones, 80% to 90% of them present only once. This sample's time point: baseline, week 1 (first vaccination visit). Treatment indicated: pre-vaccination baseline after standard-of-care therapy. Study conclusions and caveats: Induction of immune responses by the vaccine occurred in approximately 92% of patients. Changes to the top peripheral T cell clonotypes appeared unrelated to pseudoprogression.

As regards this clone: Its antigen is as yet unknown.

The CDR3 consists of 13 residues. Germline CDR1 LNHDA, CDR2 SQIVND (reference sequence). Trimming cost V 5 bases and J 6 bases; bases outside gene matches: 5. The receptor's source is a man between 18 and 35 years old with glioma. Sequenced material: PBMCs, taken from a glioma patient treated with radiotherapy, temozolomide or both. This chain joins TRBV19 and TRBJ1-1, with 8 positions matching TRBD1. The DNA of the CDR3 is TGTGCCAGTAGTGTACAGGGGGTCGCTGAAGCTTTCTTT. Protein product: CASSVQGVAEAFF.